These T cell receptor beta chains were read from a single sample in a study of T cell responses to AZD1222 COVID-19 vaccine. Produced via immunoSEQ multiplex PCR; TCRdb's table is partial and in-frame only. The sample lists approximately 35,000 clones, under 90% seen once, with approximately 11% in the top ten. The sample here was peripheral blood, taken 28 days after the second AZD1222 dose. These receptors all stem from an adult who received the AZD1222 COVID-19 vaccine. The CDR3 runs from the conserved cysteine through the conserved F or W. A D gene is named only where the DNA matches it firmly. The size of a clone is reported for some rows only, either as once, few or many, or as a class for expanded clones.

TGTGCCAGTAGTAATGGGGGGAGCCAAGAGACCCAGTACTTC	CASSNGGSQETQYF	TRBV19	TRBJ2-5	NA	14	NA
TGTGCCAGCAATACTAGGGTTCCCTACGAGCAGTACTTC	CASNTRVPYEQYF	TRBV28	TRBJ2-7	few	13	NA
TGTGCCAGCAGGCGCTTAGCCAGAAGCAATCAGCCCCAGCATTTT	CASRRLARSNQPQHF	TRBV2	TRBJ1-5	NA	15	NA
TGCAGTGCTGGGACAGGGAACGAGCAGTACTTC	CSAGTGNEQYF	TRBV20-1	TRBJ2-7	NA	11	TRBD1
TGTGCCAGCAGCCAAGATCGAGAGCCAGGGAGGCCCCAGCATTTT	CASSQDREPGRPQHF	TRBV4-2	TRBJ1-5	NA	15	NA
TGTGCCAGCAGAGGGGGGGCGAACACCGGGGAGCTGTTTTTT	CASRGGANTGELFF	TRBV5-7	TRBJ2-2	NA	14	NA
TGTGCCAGTAGTATACAGGCCTCTGGAAACACCATATATTTT	CASSIQASGNTIYF	TRBV19	TRBJ1-3	NA	14	NA
TGTGCCTGGAGTAAAAGGACAGGGGACACTGAAGCTTTCTTT	CAWSKRTGDTEAFF	TRBV30	TRBJ1-1	NA	14	TRBD1
TGTGCCGGACAGGGGGCCAATGAAAAACTGTTTTTT	CAGQGANEKLFF	TRBV7-9	TRBJ1-4	NA	12	TRBD1
TGTGCCAGTAATCAGGGTCCAACCTACGAGCAGTACTTC	CASNQGPTYEQYF	TRBV19	TRBJ2-7	NA	13	NA
TGCGCCAGCAGCTTCGACAGGGGATACTACAATGAGCAGTTCTTC	CASSFDRGYYNEQFF	TRBV5-1	TRBJ2-1	NA	15	TRBD1
TGTGCCAGCAACACTGGTGATAGCAATCAGCCCCAGCATTTT	CASNTGDSNQPQHF	TRBV6-5	TRBJ1-5	NA	14	NA
TGTGCCAGCAGCCCTAGGGGTGTCACTGAAGCTTTCTTT	CASSPRGVTEAFF	TRBV12-3/TRBV12-4	TRBJ1-1	NA	13	NA
TGTGCCAGTTCGACCGCCCCGGGTGGCTACACCTTC	CASSTAPGGYTF	TRBV27	TRBJ1-2	NA	12	NA
TGTGCCAGCAGTGACAGGGGGGAGAATCAGCCCCAGCATTTT	CASSDRGENQPQHF	TRBV5-4	TRBJ1-5	NA	14	TRBD1
TGTGCCAGCAGTTTACGGGACCGAGGAAGCTACGAGCAGTACTTC	CASSLRDRGSYEQYF	TRBV27	TRBJ2-7	NA	15	NA
TGTGCCAGCAGTTACAAGGCTTTTCAAAGCTCCTACGAGCAGTACTTC	CASSYKAFQSSYEQYF	TRBV6-5	TRBJ2-7	few	16	NA
TGTGCCAGCAGCCTTATGAGCGGGGCCTCCTACGAGCAGTACTTC	CASSLMSGASYEQYF	TRBV28	TRBJ2-7	NA	15	TRBD2
TGTGCCTCGCGAGAAAGAGATAACTATGGCTACACCTTC	CASRERDNYGYTF	TRBV10-3	TRBJ1-2	NA	13	NA
TGTGCCAGCAGCAAAGTCGAGGTTAACACTGAAGCTTTCTTT	CASSKVEVNTEAFF	TRBV21-1	TRBJ1-1	NA	14	NA
TGTGCCAGCATCAGGTCTGAGCAAGAGACCCAGTACTTC	CASIRSEQETQYF	TRBV2	TRBJ2-5	NA	13	NA
TGCGCCAGCAGGAAACGAACTACCGGGACCCTTCAGGGCTCCTACGAGCAGTACTTC	CASRKRTTGTLQGSYEQYF	TRBV5-1	TRBJ2-7	NA	19	NA
TGTGCCAGCAAACGGGACGGAACCGGGGAGCTGTTTTTT	CASKRDGTGELFF	TRBV2	TRBJ2-2	NA	13	NA
TGCGCCAGCAGCGGGGGGGCCGGCACAGATACGCAGTATTTT	CASSGGAGTDTQYF	TRBV5-1	TRBJ2-3	NA	14	NA
TGCGCCAGCAGCCCCGGACTAGCGGGAGCTCCTACGAACACCGGGGAGCTGTTTTTT	CASSPGLAGAPTNTGELFF	TRBV5-1	TRBJ2-2	NA	19	TRBD2